This record looks at one T cell receptor beta chain sequence and its context. The entry originates in a study of control samples from healthy donors and cancer patients. The assay was immunoSEQ multiplex PCR, and TCRdb's table has in-frame clones only and misses some. Of 55,000 to 85,000 clones in the sample, more than 75% are singletons; the top ten hold over 2%. V shed 4 bases and J 5 bases; nucleotides not matched to a gene: 8. The CDR3 is 15 amino acids. Germline loops: CDR1 KGHDR, CDR2 SFDVKD. The V gene is TRBV24-1, the J gene TRBJ2-7; 9 bases line up with TRBD1. This receptor was taken from a woman aged 45-65 years with head and neck cancer. The sample taken for sequencing was PBMCs. CDR3 region: CATSDVGTGSDEQYF. CDR3 in DNA: TGTGCCACCAGTGACGTCGGGACAGGGTCCGACGAGCAGTACTTC.